This T cell receptor beta chain came from a study of OX40 agonist ivuxolimab in advanced cancers. Study information: Six ivuxolimab dose levels, 0.01 to 10 mg/kg, were given intravenously every 2 weeks. Whole-study results and caveats: More expanded clones were seen, on average, in CD8+ T cells than in CD4+. The study observed clonal expansion of CD4+ and CD8+ blood T cells by week 6 at 0.1 to 3.0 mg/kg.

With respect to this clone: What it binds is unknown.

Per germline, CDR1 SGDLS and CDR2 YYNGEE. V shed 4 bases and J shed 6 bases, with 14 bases lying between them. The CDR3 totals 13 residues. Measured with immunoSEQ multiplex PCR; TCRdb has only the in-frame clones, and not every one. The sample contains some 60,000 clones, 86% of which appear only once. This sequence originates from an adult with an advanced solid tumor such as melanoma, head and neck, liver or kidney cancer. The specimen was CD4+ or CD8+ T cells sorted from blood, collected in a trial of the OX40 agonist ivuxolimab. The rearrangement uses TRBV9 and TRBJ2-7; D tentatively fits TRBD1 or TRBD2 (5 bases each). The CDR3 DNA follows: TGTGCCAGCAGCCCACGACGGGGCGGCGAGCAGTACTTC. Its protein product is CASSPRRGGEQYF.